What follows are 25 T cell receptor beta chains derived from one specimen sequenced in a study of blood T cell repertoires in COVID-19. Produced via immunoSEQ multiplex PCR; TCRdb's table is partial and in-frame only. Of roughly 140,000 clones in the sample, about 85% are singletons; the top ten hold more than 5%. The sequencing sample was made of PBMCs or T cells enriched from blood (not recorded which). These receptors were collected from a woman between 35 and 50 years old who had recovered from COVID-19.

This clone was recorded a few times. The chain carries TRBV2 and TRBJ1-2; a possible D gene is TRBD1 (6 bases). The CDR3 contains 13 residues. Trimming stripped 5 bases from V and 8 bases from J, with 15 bases between. The V gene's germline CDR1 is SNHLY and CDR2 FYNNEI. This CDR3 reads CASSNSDRLGYTF. CDR3 nucleotides: TGTGCCAGCAGTAACTCTGACAGGCTCGGCTACACCTTC.

The CDR3 DNA is TGCGCCAGCGGTTCGGGGGCGGGAGGATTCTACGAGCAGTACTTC. Protein: CASGSGAGGFYEQYF. The rearrangement links TRBV5-1 to TRBJ2-7; 8 nucleotides align to TRBD2. Germline V gives CDR1 SGHRS, CDR2 YFSETQ. After removal of 7 bases from V and 3 bases from J, the junction contained 12 bases not matched to a gene. The CDR3 has 15 residues.

The V gene is TRBV2, the J gene TRBJ1-1, with a possible D match to TRBD1 (5 bases). The CDR3 runs 14 residues. V was cut by 5 bases and J by 6 bases, with 16 bases left in between. Germline CDR1 and CDR2: SNHLY and FYNNEI. The CDR3 reads CASSPIQGAPEAFF. As DNA, the CDR3 is TGTGCCAGCAGTCCTATCCAGGGTGCGCCTGAAGCTTTCTTT.

J is TRBJ1-2 and V is TRBV6-5; D possibly corresponds to TRBD1 (6 bases). This CDR3 has 15 amino acids. CDR1 and CDR2 from the germline V gene are MNHEY and SVGAGI. The germline V and J ends were trimmed by 4 bases and 5 bases, with 17 bases remaining between them. CDR3 bases: TGTGCCAGCAGTTTGGAGGGGGGGCTAGGGTATGGCTACACCTTC. It translates to CASSLEGGLGYGYTF.

The chain recombines TRBV6-1 with TRBJ2-3, with D possibly matching TRBD1 (5 bases). Trimming removed 3 bases from V and 3 bases from J, with 13 bases in between. Germline V gives CDR1 MNHNS, CDR2 SASEGT. This CDR3 is 15 amino acids long. The CDR3 reads CASSDYYQGTDTQYF. In DNA, the CDR3 is TGTGCCAGCAGTGATTATTATCAGGGTACAGATACGCAGTATTTT.

This chain joins TRBV7-6 and TRBJ2-7, with D tentatively TRBD2 (6 bases). Trimming cost V 1 base and J 6 bases, with 16 bases left between them. CDR1 is SGHVS, CDR2 FNYEAQ, per germline. The CDR3 totals 15 residues. Written as DNA, the CDR3 is TGTGCCAGCAGCTTAGGACTAGGACAACGGGGCGAGCAGTACTTC. Amino acids: CASSLGLGQRGEQYF. Using reference TRBV7-6 and TRBJ2-7 for the parts outside the CDR3, the full variable domain is GAGVSQSPRYKVTKRGQDVALRCDPISGHVSLYWYRQALGQGPEFLTYFNYEAQQDKSGLPNDRFSAERPEGSISTLTIQRTEQRDSAMYRCASSLGLGQRGEQYFGPGTRLTVT.

This chain links TRBV18 with TRBJ1-1; D gene unclear. Germline V CDR1 and CDR2: KGHSH, LQKENI. This CDR3 region has 14 residues. Trimming stripped 3 bases from V and 5 bases from J, with 13 bases between. CDR3 sequence reads: CASSPLRDLTEAFF. The CDR3, as DNA: TGTGCCAGCTCACCTCTTCGAGACTTGACTGAAGCTTTCTTT.

This clone was detected once. J is TRBJ2-5 and V is TRBV18; D is possibly TRBD2 (6 bases). Deletions cut 6 bases from V and 2 bases from J, with 10 bases between. The CDR3 covers 13 residues. CDR1 and CDR2 (germline): KGHSH, LQKENI. This CDR3 reads CASSGGTQETQYF. The CDR3 DNA sequence: TGTGCCAGCTCCGGGGGAACGCAAGAGACCCAGTACTTC.

The V call is TRBV19, the J call TRBJ1-1; TRBD1 aligns across 7 bases. Unmatched junction bases numbered 8, after V lost 3 bases and J lost 4 bases. Germline V gene data show CDR1 as LNHDA and CDR2 as SQIVND (reference sequence). This CDR3 has 15 amino acids. The CDR3 sequence: CASSMLSRDSTEAFF. The DNA of the CDR3 is TGTGCCAGTAGTATGCTGTCGCGGGACAGCACTGAAGCTTTCTTT.

The chain is built from TRBV30 and TRBJ1-5; weak D call: TRBD1 (5 bases). V gave up 1 base and J gave up 6 bases, with 10 bases separating them. CDR1 is GTSNPN and CDR2 is SVGIG in the germline V gene (reference sequence). The CDR3 loop spans 13 amino acids. The CDR3 loop reads CAWSGGGGQPQHF. CDR3 coding DNA: TGTGCCTGGAGTGGTGGGGGAGGTCAGCCCCAGCATTTT.

The chain carries TRBV13 and TRBJ2-2; TRBD1 matches at 9 bases. The CDR3 totals 15 residues. Germline V CDR1 and CDR2: PRHDT, FYEKMQ (reference sequence). J gave up 7 bases and V 2 bases, and 5 bases lay outside the gene matches. CDR3 nucleotide sequence: TGTGCCAGCAGCTTAACAGGGGGCATCGACGGGGAGCTGTTTTTT. This sequence encodes CASSLTGGIDGELFF.

The rearrangement joins TRBV3-1 (or the pseudogene TRBV3-2) to TRBJ2-1; 10 nucleotides agree with TRBD2. The CDR3 contains 15 residues. Germline values: CDR1 LGHDT, CDR2 YNNKEL (reference sequence). The trim removed 1 base at V and 7 bases at J, leaving 4 bases unmatched. As DNA, the CDR3 is TGTGCCAGCAGCCAAGCACTAGCGGGGCATAATGAGCAGTTCTTC. Translation: CASSQALAGHNEQFF.

The V call is TRBV10-2, the J call TRBJ1-1; tentatively, D is TRBD1 (5 bases). V lost 1 base and J lost 5, with 11 bases in between. This CDR3 contains 14 residues. Per the germline V gene, CDR1 is WSHSY and CDR2 is SAAADI. CDR3 loop: CASSEFSGGTEAFF. The CDR3 DNA reads as TGCGCCAGCAGTGAGTTCTCCGGGGGTACTGAAGCTTTCTTT.

The chain carries TRBV13 and TRBJ1-1; 7 nucleotides align to TRBD1. CDR3 size: 15 residues. Trimming at V came to 5 bases and at J to 2 bases, leaving 8 bases not matched to a gene. Germline assignment: CDR1 PRHDT and CDR2 FYEKMQ (reference sequence). The CDR3 here is CASSPEGQRNTEAFF. CDR3 sequence (DNA): TGTGCCAGCAGCCCCGAGGGACAGAGAAACACTGAAGCTTTCTTT.

This clone was recorded many times. The rearrangement joins TRBV5-4 to TRBJ2-7; the match to TRBD2 covers 7 bases. The CDR3 length is 14 residues. Germline assignment: CDR1 SGHNT and CDR2 YYREEE (reference sequence). V was pared by 0 bases and J by 6 bases, with 6 bases of the junction left unmatched. CDR3 region: CASSLVGSGREQYF. The CDR3, as DNA: TGTGCCAGCAGCTTGGTCGGTAGCGGGCGCGAGCAGTACTTC.

The chain couples TRBV29-1 to TRBJ2-5; 11 bases agree with TRBD2. Trimming took 6 bases from V and 2 from J; bases not matched to a gene: 8. The CDR3 spans 15 residues. The V gene's germline CDR1 is SQVTM and CDR2 ANQGSEA. DNA of the CDR3: TGCAGCGTGGACAATAGCGGGGGGGCGCAAGAGACCCAGTACTTC. As protein: CSVDNSGGAQETQYF.

This clone was counted between two and nine times. The chain's CDR3 is CASSLNTGELFF. CDR3 in DNA: TGTGCCAGCAGTTTAAACACCGGGGAGCTGTTTTTT. The chain couples TRBV3-1 (or the pseudogene TRBV3-2) to TRBJ2-2; the D is unclear. The CDR3 is 12 amino acids. V gave up 6 bases and J gave up 2 bases, with 4 bases separating them. Germline V CDR1 and CDR2: LGHDT, YNNKEL (reference sequence).

This CDR3 reads CARSSPTINEQYF. DNA of the CDR3: TGTGCCAGAAGCTCCCCAACTATCAACGAGCAGTACTTC. The chain has TRBV7-5 and TRBJ2-7; the listed D gene, TRBD2, was not tested against the DNA. TRBV7-5 constitutes a pseudogene. The CDR3 is 13 amino acids.

V gene TRBV9 combines with J gene TRBJ2-6, with TRBD1 identical over 7 bases. CDR1 is SGDLS and CDR2 is YYNGEE in the germline V gene. The CDR3 sequence is 19 residues long. Trimming removed 1 base from V and 0 bases from J; junction bases left unmatched: 10. CDR3 sequence: CASSVQAGTADSGANVLTF. As DNA, the CDR3 is TGTGCCAGCAGCGTACAAGCCGGGACAGCGGACTCTGGGGCCAACGTCCTGACTTTC.

The chain uses TRBV27 and TRBJ2-7; 11 nucleotides match TRBD2. The V gene end was trimmed by 5 bases and the J gene end by 9 bases; junction bases not matched to a gene: 12. This CDR3 is 15 amino acids long. Germline CDR1 and CDR2: MNHEY and SMNVEV (reference sequence). CDR3 residues: CASSAFGGLAGGQYF. CDR3 coding DNA: TGTGCCAGCAGTGCCTTCGGCGGGCTAGCGGGAGGGCAGTACTTC.

The chain has TRBV23-1 and TRBJ2-7; 8 nucleotides align to TRBD1. TRBV23-1 is an ORF for which the function is uncertain. V lost 4 bases, J lost 2 bases, and 13 bases stayed unmatched. The CDR3 length is 17 residues. This CDR3 is CASSLLGQAPRTYEQYF. Written as DNA, the CDR3 is TGCGCCAGCAGTCTGTTGGGACAGGCCCCTAGGACCTACGAGCAGTACTTC.

The chain recombines TRBV9 with TRBJ2-3, with 12 positions matching TRBD2. The J segment lost 4 bases and the V segment lost 5 bases, leaving 11 bases of the junction unmatched. The CDR3 is made up of 17 amino acids. Germline CDR1 SGDLS, CDR2 YYNGEE. CDR3 in DNA: TGTGCCAGCAGTCGGACTAGCGGGGCCAAATTGTCAGATACGCAGTATTTT. This translates into CASSRTSGAKLSDTQYF. The whole variable domain, remainder taken from reference TRBV9 and TRBJ2-3, is DSGVTQTPKHLITATGQRVTLRCSPRSGDLSVYWYQQSLDQGLQFLIQYYNGEERAKGNILERFSAQQFPDLHSELNLSSLELGDSALYFCASSRTSGAKLSDTQYFGPGTRLTVL.

CDR3 residues: CASSLSPRRSENTEAFF. CDR3 coding DNA: TGTGCCAGCAGTTTATCCCCACGACGGAGTGAGAACACTGAAGCTTTCTTT. V is TRBV27 and J is TRBJ1-1; D not resolved. The length of the CDR3 is 17 residues. V was cut by 0 bases and J by 1 base, with 15 bases left in between. Per the germline V gene, CDR1 is MNHEY and CDR2 is SMNVEV (reference sequence).

This chain links TRBV30 with TRBJ2-3; 10 nucleotides match TRBD1. The CDR3 extends over 14 amino acids. Germline trimming cut 7 bases from V and 4 bases from J; bases unmatched to any gene: 8. In germline, CDR1 is GTSNPN, CDR2 SVGIG (reference sequence). This CDR3 reads CASHRDRGPDTQYF. CDR3 coding DNA: TGTGCCTCCCACCGGGACAGGGGCCCAGATACGCAGTATTTT.

The chain joins TRBV10-3 to TRBJ1-1; unclear D gene. This CDR3 region has 12 residues. The V gene's germline CDR1 is ENHRY and CDR2 SYGVKD. V was shortened by 6 bases and J by 8 bases, with 13 bases between the two germline ends. As DNA, the CDR3 is TGTGCCATCAGCCCAGGTCGGTCGGAAGCTTTCTTT. Translating it yields CAISPGRSEAFF.